These 22 T cell receptor beta chains were sequenced from one sample in a study of regulatory T cells in long-lasting Graves disease. Time point given: persistent/refractory GD, antithyroid drugs over 5 years with positive TRAb. Researchers made the TCR library from RNA that was extracted from PBMCs. Both iRepertoire HTBI primers and Arm-PCR of CDR3 regions were used to build the TCR beta libraries. MiXCR was run by TCRdb on the multiplex PCR reads, yielding one entry per CDR3 protein. The profile shows about half a million distinct CDR3 sequences, under 25% of them singletons. Specimen: peripheral blood mononuclear cells (PBMCs), collected when the disease was refractory, from a patient treated with antithyroid drugs. These receptors were obtained from a female donor with Graves disease.

The chain recombines TRBV28 with TRBJ2-3; 7 positions agree with TRBD1. The CDR3 loop spans 16 amino acids. Per germline, CDR1 MDHEN and CDR2 SYDVKM. V lost 3 bases to trimming and J lost 1 base; unmatched junction nucleotides: 7. The CDR3 spells CASSLFTGTGTDTQYF. CDR3 in DNA: TGTGCCAGCAGTTTGTTTACCGGGACAGGCACAGATACGCAGTATTTT.

This clonotype was seen ten or more times. The V gene is TRBV12-3 or TRBV12-4, the J gene TRBJ1-5; D remains unclear. Trimming took off 3 bases at V and 2 bases at J, with 8 bases between the two ends. The CDR3 has 14 amino acids. CDR3: CASSFWQGNQPQHF. The CDR3 bases are TGTGCCAGCAGTTTTTGGCAGGGCAATCAGCCCCAGCATTTT.

The chain joins TRBV11-2 to TRBJ1-1, with a tentative D call TRBD1 (5 bases). The V end was cut by 5 bases, the J end by 7 bases, with 23 bases between. The CDR3 extends over 16 amino acids. The germline V gene has CDR1 SGHAT and CDR2 FQNNGV. CDR3 amino acids: CASSPPSTVPTGEAFF. Here the CDR3 DNA reads TGTGCCAGCAGCCCACCGTCGACAGTCCCCACGGGTGAAGCTTTCTTT.

This clonotype was observed many times. This chain uses TRBV12-3 or TRBV12-4 with TRBJ1-1; D gene unclear. Deletions cut 8 bases from V and 4 bases from J, with 11 bases between. The length of the CDR3 is 12 residues. The CDR3 bases are TGTGCCAGCTCCCGGGAGGGCACTGAAGCTTTCTTT. Its translation is CASSREGTEAFF.

This clonotype showed up just a few times. The CDR3 nucleotides read TGTGCCAGCAGCTTCTCTAGGGGGAGTTTGGGCAATCAGCCCCAGCATTTT. It yields the protein CASSFSRGSLGNQPQHF. The V call is TRBV7-8, the J call TRBJ1-5; TRBD1 is a possible D gene (6 bases). CDR1 and CDR2 from the germline V gene are SGHVS and FQNEAQ. Trimming left V 3 bases short and J 2 bases short, with 17 bases between. CDR3 size: 17 residues.

This clonotype appeared many times. The J gene is TRBJ2-7, the V gene TRBV12-3 or TRBV12-4; 12 positions match TRBD2. The V gene end was trimmed by 6 bases and the J gene end by 2 bases; junction bases not matched to a gene: 5. CDR3 length equals 15 residues. Here the CDR3 reads CASSWGLAGPYEQYF. The DNA of the CDR3 is TGTGCCAGCAGCTGGGGACTAGCGGGTCCCTACGAGCAGTACTTC.

The gene calls are TRBV5-1 and TRBJ2-5; D remains unclear. This CDR3 has 14 residues. The germline V gene encodes CDR1 SGHRS and CDR2 YFSETQ. Trimming removed 0 bases from V and 3 bases from J, with 9 bases in between. CDR3 nucleotides: TGCGCCAGCAGCTTGGCCGGAAACGAAGAGACCCAGTACTTC. This translates into CASSLAGNEETQYF.

The sample holds many counts of this clonotype. The chain couples TRBV7-2 to TRBJ2-5; D is ambiguous. V was cut by 7 bases and J by 5 bases, with 14 bases left in between. Germline V gene data show CDR1 as SGHTA and CDR2 as FQGNSA. The CDR3 contains 13 residues. The CDR3 sequence is CASTQRVRETQYF. CDR3 DNA sequence: TGTGCCAGCACCCAAAGGGTTCGGGAGACCCAGTACTTC.

The rearrangement links TRBV6-5 to TRBJ1-5; the D gene is possibly TRBD1 (6 bases). CDR3 size: 16 residues. Germline V gene sequence: CDR1 MNHEY, CDR2 SVGAGI. Trimming cost V 2 bases and J 0 bases, with 11 bases left between them. The CDR3 reads CASSYANRDSNQPQHF. The CDR3 DNA reads as TGTGCCAGCAGTTACGCAAACAGGGATAGCAATCAGCCCCAGCATTTT.

The chain employs TRBV19 and TRBJ2-3; D is unclear. CDR3 length: 12 residues. Germline assignment: CDR1 LNHDA and CDR2 SQIVND (reference sequence). V was shortened by 5 bases and J by 1 base, with 4 bases between the two germline ends. The CDR3 loop is CASSRRTDTQYF. The CDR3 region has the DNA TGTGCCAGTAGTCGGCGCACAGATACGCAGTATTTT.

This chain connects TRBV19 to TRBJ2-3; 8 bases agree with TRBD1. This CDR3 has 15 residues. Germline CDR1 reads LNHDA; CDR2 reads SQIVND (reference sequence). V gave up 4 bases and J gave up 2 bases; unmatched junction bases: 5. The CDR3, as DNA: TGTGCCAGTAGTACAAGGACAGGGCTCACAGATACGCAGTATTTT. It yields the protein CASSTRTGLTDTQYF.

About this clonotype: A much larger clone differs from this one at a single base, so this may be a read error. The chain combines TRBV7-2 with TRBJ1-5; TRBD1 matches at 8 bases. Germline V gene lookup returns CDR1 SGHTA and CDR2 FQGNSA. This CDR3 is 15 amino acids long. Losses at the gene ends were 5 bases for V and 7 bases for J; bases not matched to a gene: 10. The CDR3 DNA sequence: TGTGCCAGCAGCCCCGGGACAGGTCTTGAGCAGCCCCAGCATTTT. Its protein product is CASSPGTGLEQPQHF.

This clonotype occurred many times. The chain is built from TRBV24-1 and TRBJ2-7, with 8 positions matching TRBD1. Germline assignment: CDR1 KGHDR and CDR2 SFDVKD. Trimming removed 5 bases from V and 0 bases from J; junction bases left unmatched: 5. The CDR3 sequence is 15 residues long. As DNA, the CDR3 is TGTGCCACCAGTGGTCGGACAGGGAGCTCCTACGAGCAGTACTTC. Amino acids: CATSGRTGSSYEQYF.

The V gene is TRBV9, the J gene TRBJ2-5; D gene ambiguous. CDR1 is SGDLS and CDR2 is YYNGEE in the germline V gene. The germline V and J ends were trimmed by 4 bases and 4 bases, with 14 bases remaining between them. The CDR3 is 14 residues long. CDR3: CASSIPWTRETQYF. In DNA form, the CDR3 reads TGTGCCAGCAGCATACCCTGGACCCGAGAGACCCAGTACTTC.

This clonotype was seen ten or more times. CDR3 sequence reads: CASSFRTQETQYF. In nucleotides, the CDR3 is TGTGCCAGCAGTTTTCGGACTCAAGAGACCCAGTACTTC. The rearrangement joins TRBV12-3 or TRBV12-4 to TRBJ2-5, with D maybe TRBD2 (5 bases). Trimming took off 3 bases at V and 2 bases at J, with 7 bases between the two ends. The CDR3 totals 13 residues.

This clonotype occurred a few times. The genes are TRBV5-1 and TRBJ1-5; a weak D match, TRBD1 (5 bases). V was shortened by 1 base and J by 5 bases, with 10 bases between the two germline ends. The CDR3 is 14 amino acids. Germline V CDR1 and CDR2: SGHRS, YFSETQ. DNA of the CDR3: TGCGCCAGCAGCTTGAGAGGGGTTGATCAGCCCCAGCATTTT. It is translated as CASSLRGVDQPQHF.

This clonotype has ten or more counts. The J gene is TRBJ2-7, the V gene TRBV6-5; 11 nucleotides align to TRBD1. The trim removed 4 bases at V and 5 bases at J, leaving 4 bases unmatched. Germline loops: CDR1 MNHEY, CDR2 SVGAGI. The CDR3 is 14 amino acids. CDR3 amino acids: CASSFRDRGDEQYF. The CDR3 nucleotides are TGTGCCAGCAGTTTCAGGGACAGGGGGGACGAGCAGTACTTC.

The chain recombines TRBV30 with TRBJ2-7; TRBD1 might be the D (6 bases). Germline V gene lookup returns CDR1 GTSNPN and CDR2 SVGIG (reference sequence). The CDR3 contains 12 residues. V lost 1 base and J lost 3, with 7 bases in between. The CDR3 loop reads CAWSEQGYEQYF. CDR3 nucleotides: TGTGCCTGGAGTGAACAGGGCTACGAGCAGTACTTC.

This clonotype came up a few times. The chain links TRBV5-1 to TRBJ2-7, with TRBD2 matching 14 bases. The germline CDR1 and CDR2 sequences are SGHRS and YFSETQ. With V trimmed by 3 bases and J by 4 bases, 3 bases remained unmatched. The CDR3 sequence is 15 residues long. CDR3 residues: CASSWGLAGVYEQYF. The CDR3 DNA reads as TGCGCCAGCAGCTGGGGACTAGCGGGAGTTTACGAGCAGTACTTC.

This clonotype was recorded only once. The J gene is TRBJ1-1, the V gene TRBV28, with 7 bases that match TRBD1. This CDR3 is built from 15 residues. V dropped 6 bases and J dropped 1; count of bases not matched to a gene: 8. Germline CDR1 MDHEN, CDR2 SYDVKM. For the CDR3, the DNA is TGTGCCAGCAGCGATAGGACAGGCTCGAACACTGAAGCTTTCTTT. Encoded protein: CASSDRTGSNTEAFF.

This clonotype appeared a few times. Possible read error: a much larger clone is one base away. As the CDR3 is not closed by the conserved phenylalanine or tryptophan, this likely results from a read error. The rearrangement links TRBV28 to TRBJ2-5; possibly TRBD2 for D (6 bases). V dropped 6 bases and J dropped 2 bases, with 16 bases sitting between them. The germline gives CDR1 MDHEN, CDR2 SYDVKM. The CDR3 is 15 residues long. This chain's CDR3 is CASRAGTAVQETQYL. The CDR3 DNA reads as TGTGCCAGCAGGGCAGGGACTGCCGTTCAAGAGACCCAGTACCTC.

In its sample, this clonotype was seen a few times. The V gene is TRBV28, the J gene TRBJ1-5, with D possibly being TRBD1 (6 bases). V lost 6 bases to trimming and J lost 7 bases, with 16 bases between them. CDR1 is MDHEN and CDR2 is SYDVKM in the germline V gene. The CDR3 extends over 14 amino acids. CDR3 residues: CASSSLRGLQPQHF. The CDR3, as DNA: TGTGCCAGCAGCTCTCTGCGGGGGCTCCAGCCCCAGCATTTT.